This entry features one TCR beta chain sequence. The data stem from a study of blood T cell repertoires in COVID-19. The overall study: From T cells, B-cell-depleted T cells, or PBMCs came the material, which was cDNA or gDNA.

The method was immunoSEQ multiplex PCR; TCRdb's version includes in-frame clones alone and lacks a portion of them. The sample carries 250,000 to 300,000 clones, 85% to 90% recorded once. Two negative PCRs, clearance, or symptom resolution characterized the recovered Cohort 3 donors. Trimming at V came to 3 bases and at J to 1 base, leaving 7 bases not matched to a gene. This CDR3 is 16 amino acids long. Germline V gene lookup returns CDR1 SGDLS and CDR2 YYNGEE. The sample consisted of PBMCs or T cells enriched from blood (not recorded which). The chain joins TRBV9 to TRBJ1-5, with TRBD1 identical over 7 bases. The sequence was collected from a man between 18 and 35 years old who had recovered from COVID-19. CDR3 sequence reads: CASSGGDSESNQPQHF. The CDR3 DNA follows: TGTGCCAGCAGCGGAGGGGACAGTGAGAGCAATCAGCCCCAGCATTTT.